This record looks at one T cell receptor beta chain sequence and its context. Generated by immunoSEQ multiplex PCR, the TCRdb table keeps only in-frame clones and is missing some. The table lists millions of clones, around nine tenths of them singletons, with around 0.14% in the top ten. The data were taken from a study of shared clonotypes between healthy human individuals. CDR3 size: 14 residues. With 5 bases clipped from V and 6 bases from J, the junction kept 5 bases outside the gene matches. Germline loops: CDR1 SNHLY, CDR2 FYNNEI. The sequenced material came from naive CD4+ T cells sorted from blood. The subset: CD45RA+ positively selected. The gene calls are TRBV2 and TRBJ2-7, with 12 bases matching TRBD2. This receptor was identified in a man between 18 and 29 years old in good health. The CDR3 sequence: CASSLAGGALEQYF. In DNA, the CDR3 is TGTGCCAGCAGTCTAGCGGGAGGGGCTCTCGAGCAGTACTTC.